A selection of T cell receptor beta chains follows, all from one sample in a study of post-analysis software for immune sequencing data. One entry per CDR3 protein results from TCRdb running MiXCR on the PCR reads. The sample has some 690,000 distinct CDR3 sequences, roughly 29% seen once; the top ten hold approximately 0.6%. Sequenced sample: blood. These receptors were obtained from a girl between 10 and 17 years old with multiple sclerosis. Each CDR3 is given without its conserved first and last residue. Each record gives: J gene, V gene, CDR3 protein.

j_gene: TRBJ2-5; v_gene: TRBV18; CDR3aa: ASSAASQETQY
j_gene: TRBJ2-7; v_gene: TRBV28; CDR3aa: ASRRQGAVGNNYEQY
j_gene: TRBJ2-3; v_gene: TRBV7-2; CDR3aa: ASSNGLGEADTQY
j_gene: TRBJ2-7; v_gene: TRBV29-1; CDR3aa: SVTKWGDEQY
j_gene: TRBJ2-4; v_gene: TRBV7-2; CDR3aa: ASSLVEGPKNIQY
j_gene: TRBJ2-5; v_gene: TRBV7-9; CDR3aa: ASSFLGGGEGRTQY
j_gene: TRBJ2-4; v_gene: TRBV28; CDR3aa: ASSRPLTGVAKNIQY
j_gene: TRBJ2-7; v_gene: TRBV29-1; CDR3aa: SVRRTGGYYEQY
j_gene: TRBJ1-5; v_gene: TRBV10-3; CDR3aa: ASKHGGGNNQPQH
j_gene: .; v_gene: TRBV20-1; CDR3aa: SARDFQGAAGTQY
j_gene: TRBJ2-1; v_gene: TRBV4-3; CDR3aa: ASSQGVSRRALDNEQF
j_gene: TRBJ1-2; v_gene: TRBV14; CDR3aa: ASSQARTGYGYT
j_gene: TRBJ2-5; v_gene: TRBV5-1; CDR3aa: ASSLGQPTQETQY
j_gene: TRBJ1-5; v_gene: TRBV28; CDR3aa: ASYSVGYRQPQH